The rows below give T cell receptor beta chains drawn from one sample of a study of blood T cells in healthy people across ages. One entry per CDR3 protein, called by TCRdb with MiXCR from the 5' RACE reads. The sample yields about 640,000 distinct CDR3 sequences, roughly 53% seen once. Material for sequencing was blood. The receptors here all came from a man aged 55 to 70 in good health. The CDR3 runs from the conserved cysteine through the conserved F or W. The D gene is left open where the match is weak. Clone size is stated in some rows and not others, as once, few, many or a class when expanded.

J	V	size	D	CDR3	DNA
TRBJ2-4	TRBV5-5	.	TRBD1	CASSSGTGGPENIQYF	TGTGCCAGCAGCTCAGGGACAGGGGGGCCTGAAAACATTCAGTACTTC
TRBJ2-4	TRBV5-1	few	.	CASSLAVGDAKNIQYF	TGCGCCAGCAGCTTGGCCGTAGGGGACGCCAAAAACATTCAGTACTTC
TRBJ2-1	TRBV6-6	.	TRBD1	CASSSRQGSEQFF	TGTGCCAGCAGTTCACGACAGGGGAGTGAGCAGTTCTTC
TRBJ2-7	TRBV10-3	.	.	CAISGSVTYEQYF	TGTGCCATCAGTGGGTCCGTAACCTACGAGCAGTACTTC
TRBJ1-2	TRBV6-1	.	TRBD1	CASSEGPGGYGYTF	TGTGCCAGCAGTGAAGGGCCAGGGGGATATGGCTACACCTTC
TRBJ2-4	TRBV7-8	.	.	CASSTTYRDRAKNIQYF	TGTGCCAGCAGCACTACCTACAGGGATCGAGCCAAAAACATTCAGTACTTC
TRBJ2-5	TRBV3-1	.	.	CASSAETPPGAQYF	TGTGCCAGCAGCGCCGAGACTCCCCCAGGAGCCCAGTACTTC
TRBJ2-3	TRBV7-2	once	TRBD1	CASSDRGRNTQYF	TGTGCCAGCAGTGACAGGGGGCGAAATACGCAGTATTTT
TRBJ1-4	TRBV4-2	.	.	CASSQDLRGGANEKLFF	TGTGCCAGCAGTCAAGATTTGAGGGGCGGAGCTAATGAAAAACTGTTTTTT
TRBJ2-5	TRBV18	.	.	CASSPLPGQETQYF	TGTGCCAGCTCACCACTACCAGGGCAAGAGACCCAGTACTTC
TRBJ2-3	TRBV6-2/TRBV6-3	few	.	CASSYPTNTQYF	TGTGCCAGCAGTTACCCGACCAATACGCAGTATTTT
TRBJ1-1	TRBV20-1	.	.	CSGGDGLNTEAFF	TGCAGTGGAGGGGACGGGTTGAACACTGAAGCTTTCTTT
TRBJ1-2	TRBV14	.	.	CASSPINYGYTF	TGTGCCAGCAGCCCTATCAACTATGGCTACACCTTC
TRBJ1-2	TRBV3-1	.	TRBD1	CASSEGQGIGGYTF	TGTGCCAGCAGCGAGGGACAGGGTATAGGTGGCTACACCTTC
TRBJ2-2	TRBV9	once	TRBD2	CASSVVAGETGELFF	TGTGCCAGCAGCGTAGTGGCGGGGGAGACCGGGGAGCTGTTTTTT
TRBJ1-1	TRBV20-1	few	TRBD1	CSARYQTGGNSEAFF	TGCAGTGCTAGATATCAGACAGGGGGGAATTCTGAAGCTTTCTTT
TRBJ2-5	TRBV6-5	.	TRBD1	CASGQDRVGKTQYF	TGTGCCAGCGGCCAGGACAGGGTTGGAAAGACCCAGTACTTC
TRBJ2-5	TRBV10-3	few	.	CAISESPGKETQYF	TGTGCCATCAGTGAATCCCCAGGGAAAGAGACCCAGTACTTC
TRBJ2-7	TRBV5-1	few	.	CASSLDTGPYEQYF	TGCGCCAGCAGCTTGGATACAGGTCCCTACGAGCAGTACTTC
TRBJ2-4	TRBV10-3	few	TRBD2	CAISESSGGAITKNIQYF	TGTGCCATCAGTGAGTCTAGCGGGGGGGCCATAACCAAAAACATTCAGTACTTC
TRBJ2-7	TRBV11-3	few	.	CASSLDQGGSSSYNEQYF	TGTGCCAGCAGCTTAGATCAGGGCGGGTCGAGCTCCTACAATGAGCAGTACTTC
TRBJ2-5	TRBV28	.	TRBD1	CASSSTGQGWETRYF	TGTGCCAGCAGCTCCACTGGACAGGGGTGGGAGACCCGGTACTTC
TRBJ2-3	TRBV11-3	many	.	CASSLDGGGPVSSTDTQYF	TGTGCCAGCAGCTTAGATGGGGGGGGCCCAGTTTCTTCCACAGATACGCAGTATTTT
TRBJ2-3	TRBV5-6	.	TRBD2	CASSPPGLGTTDTQYF	TGTGCCAGCAGCCCGCCGGGACTAGGTACGACAGATACGCAGTATTTT
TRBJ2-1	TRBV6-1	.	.	CASSDFGNPDSYNEQFF	TGTGCCAGCAGTGATTTTGGAAACCCGGACTCCTACAATGAGCAGTTCTTC
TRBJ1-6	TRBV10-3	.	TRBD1	CAISDRGSSYNSPLHF	TGTGCCATCAGCGACAGGGGAAGCTCCTATAATTCACCCCTCCACTTT
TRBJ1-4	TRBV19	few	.	CASNVRGADEKLFF	TGTGCCAGTAACGTTAGAGGGGCGGATGAAAAACTGTTTTTT
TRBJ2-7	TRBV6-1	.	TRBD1	CASSPTYPNGQGKGEQYF	TGTGCCAGCAGTCCGACCTACCCAAATGGACAGGGTAAGGGCGAGCAGTACTTC
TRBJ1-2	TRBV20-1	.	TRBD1	CSAPGPTGVDGYTF	TGCAGTGCTCCTGGGCCCACAGGGGTCGATGGCTACACCTTC
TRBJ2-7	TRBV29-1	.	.	CSVDRAAYEQYF	TGCAGCGTGGATAGAGCAGCCTACGAGCAGTACTTC
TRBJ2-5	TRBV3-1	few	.	CASSQGQRGIFQETQYF	TGTGCCAGCAGCCAAGGCCAGAGGGGAATATTCCAAGAGACCCAGTACTTC
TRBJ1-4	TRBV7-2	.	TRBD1	CASSSRTGDEKLFF	TGTGCCAGCAGCTCCCGGACAGGGGACGAAAAACTGTTTTTT
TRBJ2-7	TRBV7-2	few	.	CASSLDGVHSYEQYF	TGTGCCAGCAGCTTAGACGGCGTCCACTCCTACGAGCAGTACTTC